Listed below are T cell receptor beta chains from one sample, sequenced in a study of blood T cell repertoires in COVID-19. Produced via immunoSEQ multiplex PCR; TCRdb's table is partial and in-frame only. The table lists tens of thousands of clones, 85% to 90% of them singletons. Sequenced: peripheral blood. These receptors originate from an elderly woman with COVID-19, enrolled during active disease. Both conserved end residues are trimmed from each CDR3.

V,J,CDR3
TRBV7-9,TRBJ2-7,ASSWGQPAYEQY
TRBV4-1,TRBJ2-2,ASSQGGLAGVTGELF
TRBV19,TRBJ2-7,ASSIAPGSSYEQY
TRBV15,TRBJ1-4,ATSRDRGNEKLF
TRBV3-1/TRBV3-2,TRBJ2-1,ASSQRQGNEQF
TRBV15,TRBJ1-4,ATSRDPGVGGNEKLF
TRBV19,TRBJ2-1,ASSDSSYGPYNEQF
TRBV4-1,TRBJ2-3,ASSQDGTSSLLDTQY
TRBV7-7,TRBJ2-2,ASSRTSANTGELF
TRBV7-9,TRBJ1-2,ASTQAGLSGYT
TRBV6-5,TRBJ1-5,ASTDFSNQPQH
TRBV15,TRBJ2-5,ATSRVRQETQY
TRBV5-1,TRBJ1-4,ARGVKNCF
TRBV28,TRBJ2-5,ASSWGQRGQY
TRBV7-2,TRBJ2-1,ASSMDSSYNEQF
TRBV28,TRBJ1-6,ASSLSGAGDSPLH
TRBV7-2,TRBJ1-4,ASSLGGRATNEKLF
TRBV3-1/TRBV3-2,TRBJ2-2,AIKRGGGTGELF
TRBV5-6,TRBJ1-5,ASSTTPRQPQH
TRBV27,TRBJ2-3,ASRQTGTSGGDTQY
TRBV29-1,TRBJ2-1,SVEGGVGVRDNEQF
TRBV7-2,TRBJ1-1,ASSLLATREAEAF
TRBV3-1/TRBV3-2,TRBJ1-6,ASSQDGFSGLPLH
TRBV10-2,TRBJ1-2,ASSGTGDYGYT
TRBV18,TRBJ2-2,ASSPRLAGSGELF
TRBV19,TRBJ1-1,ASSGGLNTEAF
TRBV5-8,TRBJ2-2,ASNGGRNTGELF
TRBV5-6,TRBJ1-1,ASSLETGRISTEAF
TRBV3-1/TRBV3-2,TRBJ1-2,ASSHYQSRGLGYT
TRBV15,TRBJ2-5,ATSPRRGLAVYYQETQY
TRBV27,TRBJ1-2,ASSATGTPYGYT
TRBV28,TRBJ1-2,ASSLDGARVGYT
TRBV9,TRBJ2-1,ASSVTGSRSNEQF
TRBV11-2,TRBJ1-2,ASSLDRGQNYGYT
TRBV29-1,TRBJ2-7,SVEKQGRPYEQY
TRBV6-1,TRBJ1-2,ASSEGRTLYPRDT
TRBV6-4,TRBJ2-2,ASSPGVHTGELF
TRBV7-9,TRBJ1-3,ASSPWIQGAKGNTIY
TRBV28,TRBJ1-1,ASTRTGGRTEAF
TRBV3-1/TRBV3-2,TRBJ1-3,ASSPGGILNTIY
TRBV6-5,TRBJ1-2,ASSSLGESNYGYT
TRBV5-1,TRBJ1-1,ASKTGWGEAF
TRBV29-1,TRBJ1-4,SVAQGARTNEKLF
TRBV6-1,TRBJ2-2,ASSGLNSGELF
TRBV9,TRBJ2-3,ASSPRASGDTDTQY
TRBV10-3,TRBJ1-2,AIRAGPNYGYT
TRBV11-2,TRBJ2-7,ASTFTGTSGLYEQY
TRBV15,TRBJ1-4,ATSRGGDRGREKLF
TRBV15,TRBJ1-2,ATSSGTGGYGYT
TRBV10-1,TRBJ2-3,ASSRTGRTDTQY
TRBV28,TRBJ2-2,ASSLWGAGTGELF
TRBV2,TRBJ2-7,ASSAQDISYEQY
TRBV27,TRBJ2-3,ASSSRLAGRISPDTQY